This T cell receptor (beta chain) was sequenced during a study of T cell clones after liver transplantation (dated by TCRdb to the late 2010s). For the wider study: Samples were obtained from ITN030ST, a randomized trial in which withdrawal of immunosuppression was attempted within 2 years of liver transplantation. Of the 8 liver transplant recipients making up the studied cohort, 3 were classified as tolerant and 5 as non-tolerant. Tolerance meant complete immunosuppression withdrawal for at least one year without liver enzymes rising beyond twice the upper limit of normal. Until randomization at 12-24 months post-transplant, subjects were given standard immunosuppression, with no induction therapy. Third party-reactive TCRbeta sequences from pre-transplant MLRs were also identified as an antigen-independent comparator for donor-reactive sequences. Donor-reactive T cell clones were identified by TCRbeta sequencing after a pre-transplant mixed lymphocyte reaction and then tracked in post-transplant blood. Three of the eight recipients were HCV-positive; the others were transplanted for non-autoimmune, non-viral indications. Blood samples were taken pre-transplant, pre-randomization before withdrawal, and post-randomization after full withdrawal or failed withdrawal. Points the paper makes about the study in general: The conclusions were preliminary, being limited by small, heterogeneous patient numbers and by non-standardized post-transplant time points. In most of the 8 subjects, regardless of tolerance or HCV status, circulating donor-reactive CD4 TCRbeta sequences dropped significantly post-transplant. Once repertoire turnover was taken into account, donor-reactive detection showed a significant reduction for CD4 in 7 of 8 subjects and for CD8 in 8 of 8. Since no allograft tissue specimens were available, donor-reactive T cells may have migrated into the graft instead of being deleted. Donor-reactive sequences decreased more than third party-reactive sequences, which suggests partial antigen-specific deletion that was not related to withdrawal success. In two subjects, low numbers of available donor cells limited the measurable donor-reactive repertoire.

A note on this clone: The antigen it binds to is not known. There are no base qualities to consult, and no much larger clone falls within one base.

Using immunoSEQ, frozen genomic DNA was subjected to high-throughput TCRbeta CDR3 sequencing, a process that included PCR amplification, mapping, bias correction and internal controls. Per the authors' processing: Productive rearrangements were kept, and unique TCRbeta sequences were defined by CDR3 nucleotide sequence plus V and J gene. For a sequence to be called donor-reactive, it needed a frequency of at least 0.01% and at least 5-fold expansion in CFSE-low cells compared with unstimulated pre-transplant cells. Minimum frequency thresholds were set for each subject on the basis of the unstimulated sample with the lowest template count, so that a detection power of at least 90% was ensured. Jensen-Shannon divergence between the top 1000 TCRbeta sequences post- versus pre-transplant served as the measure of repertoire turnover. Two-sided Fisher's exact tests were used to test for changes in how often donor-reactive sequences were detected. Not all clones reach the TCRdb copy of this immuneACCESS table, which keeps in-frame sequences only. Checked studies attribute under half of the gap to unresolved V genes and leave the rest unexplained. The V and J calls and clone size were taken over from that table, and D and trimming were inferred from the DNA. This sample holds approximately 25,000 clones; approximately 68% were observed only once. The ten largest account for approximately 3% of the sample.

The sample's time point label, in plain terms: pre-transplant. Unstimulated PBMCs, after thawing, were stained for CD3, CD4 and CD8 and then FACS-sorted into CD3+CD4+ and CD3+CD8+ populations. All 8 studied subjects were randomized to withdrawal of immunosuppression. The Qiagen DNeasy Blood and Tissue Kit was used for genomic DNA isolation. The CDR3 runs 15 residues from the cysteine to the phenylalanine. Left in the record is the CDR3 DNA by itself, 45 bases read in frame from the first base. The germline V gene encodes CDR1 LNHDA and CDR2 SQIVND (reference sequence). V lost 3 bases and J lost 5 bases, and the count of bases not matched to a germline gene is 7.

The sequence came from a human donor who received a liver transplant. Recombination linked TRBV19 to TRBJ2-5, and TRBD1 aligns with 9 junction nucleotides. The sequences come from CD4+ T cells from blood, collected before liver transplant. This receptor carries the CDR3 CASSMNRGRGETQYF. The nucleotide sequence reads as follows: TGTGCCAGTAGTATGAACAGGGGGCGCGGTGAGACCCAGTACTTC.